This TCR beta chain was found in a study of T cell changes during pregnancy in multiple sclerosis. The assay was immunoSEQ multiplex PCR, and TCRdb's table has in-frame clones only and misses some. The data show approximately 88,000 clones, approximately 92% seen once. The germline gives CDR1 MNHNY, CDR2 SVGAGI (reference sequence). With 0 bases removed from V and 1 base from J, the gap between germline ends came to 7 bases. This CDR3 has 15 residues. The chain links TRBV6-6 to TRBJ1-5; D gene uncertain. This TCR came from a female donor with multiple sclerosis, enrolled in a pregnancy study. The sequencing used peripheral blood, collected in the first trimester of pregnancy. DNA for the CDR3: TGTGCCAGCAGTTACTCTGCGGAAAGCAATCAGCCCCAGCATTTT. Protein: CASSYSAESNQPQHF.